The text below deals with one T cell receptor (beta chain). As yet, its antigen is unknown. The CDR3 totals 16 residues. CDR1 and CDR2 from the germline V gene are MNHEY and SMNVEV (reference sequence). With 0 bases clipped from V and 6 bases from J, the junction kept 11 bases outside the gene matches. This entry is derived from a study of OX40 agonist ivuxolimab in advanced cancers. In the study overall: Ivuxolimab, an agonistic anti-OX40 (CD134) antibody, was given to patients. A partial response was reached by three patients: one with hepatocellular carcinoma and two with cutaneous melanoma. Whole-study results and caveats: Not determined was the antigen specificity of the expanded peripheral T cells.

The data were produced by immunoSEQ multiplex PCR, yet TCRdb's version contains in-frame clones alone and is incomplete. Altogether 25,000 to 35,000 clones are present, about 85% being singletons, with the ten largest covering 48%. This receptor was taken from an adult with an advanced solid tumor such as melanoma, head and neck, liver or kidney cancer. The chain combines TRBV27 with TRBJ2-7; TRBD2 matches 7 bases. The material was CD4+ or CD8+ T cells sorted from blood, obtained in a trial of the OX40 agonist ivuxolimab. CDR3 sequence: CASSLSPSGGGFEQYF. For the CDR3, the DNA is TGTGCCAGCAGTTTATCGCCTAGCGGAGGAGGGTTCGAGCAGTACTTC.